Reported below is one T cell receptor (beta chain). The data were taken from a study of blood T cell repertoires in COVID-19. About the study: Acute and convalescent COVID-19 samples came from the United States, Italy and Spain.

CDR1 MNHEY and CDR2 SVGAGI come from the germline V gene. This CDR3 spans 15 amino acids. After removal of 5 bases from V and 3 bases from J, the junction contained 4 bases not matched to a gene. Per the original data handling: Estimation of nucleated cell counts was performed using reference gene primer amplification. Sequenced by immunoSEQ multiplex PCR; TCRdb stores in-frame clones only, minus some. The V and J calls and clone size come from that table; D and trimming were worked out from the DNA. The sample has 70,000 or so clones; roughly 90% are singletons. The TCR originated in a human donor in a cohort sampled during active COVID-19. The V gene is TRBV6-5, the J gene TRBJ2-7; 13 nucleotides agree with TRBD2. Sequencing was done on a sample of peripheral blood. DNA of the CDR3: TGTGCCAGCAGTCGGACTAGCGGGAGCTACTACGAGCAGTACTTC. As protein: CASSRTSGSYYEQYF.